Following are 32 T cell receptor beta chains from one sample sequenced in a study of human T cells and chemical hapten exposure (dated by TCRdb to the early 2020s). This sample's time point label indicates: pre-sensitization, week 0. The sample's treatment or condition label, in plain terms: therapeutic diphenylcyclopropenone sensitization with weekly scalp DPC. Libraries were prepared through RACE. The reads were generated on a NextSeq 500. In-frame beta chains were kept once TCRdb had trimmed the public reads at Q25 with fastp and called clones with MiXCR. Each entry is one CDR3 protein sequence, shown with its most common DNA and genes. In this sample the table shows about 92,000 distinct CDR3 sequences, roughly 9.1% of which occur a single time. The ten largest make up approximately 3.9% of the sample. The source was whole blood, collected in connection with sensitization to the hapten diphenylcyclopropenone (DPC). Receptors were obtained from a woman aged 40-49 years with alopecia areata. Some clones in this sample may be carry-over from other donors' samples.

The chain recombines TRBV29-1 with TRBJ1-5; 10 bases line up with TRBD1. CDR3 size: 15 residues. Germline V gene data show CDR1 as SQVTM and CDR2 as ANQGSEA. J lost 6 bases, V lost 5 bases, and 10 bases had no gene match. The CDR3: CSVSAGTGEGQPQHF. The CDR3, as DNA: TGCAGCGTTTCGGCCGGGACAGGGGAAGGTCAGCCCCAGCATTTT.

This clonotype was counted a few times. The CDR3 DNA reads as TGCAGCGTTGGGGACTCCAACACAGATACGCAGTATTTT. Its translation is CSVGDSNTDTQYF. The chain links TRBV29-1 to TRBJ2-3; perhaps TRBD2 as D (6 bases). The CDR3 contains 13 residues. The V and J ends lost 4 bases and 2 bases respectively, with 10 bases between them. Germline V gives CDR1 SQVTM, CDR2 ANQGSEA.

The genes are TRBV12-3 or TRBV12-4 and TRBJ2-3; either TRBD1 or TRBD2 may supply D (5 bases each). The CDR3 totals 15 residues. The V end was cut by 6 bases, the J end by 2 bases, with 15 bases between. The CDR3 sequence is CASSHYGAVTDTQYF. CDR3 DNA: TGTGCCAGCAGCCACTACGGGGCTGTCACAGATACGCAGTATTTT.

CDR3 in amino acids: CASSFTGGEPQHF. CDR3 DNA sequence: TGCGCCAGCAGCTTCACAGGGGGAGAGCCCCAGCATTTT. The chain carries TRBV5-1 and TRBJ1-5; TRBD1 matches 8 bases. The CDR3 sequence is 13 residues long. The germline gives CDR1 SGHRS, CDR2 YFSETQ. The junction had 3 bases not matched to a gene; V was cut back by 2 bases and J by 8 bases.

The gene calls are TRBV11-2 and TRBJ2-1; 11 bases agree with TRBD2. V lost 8 bases to trimming and J lost 3 bases; unmatched junction nucleotides: 9. This CDR3 has 16 amino acids. Germline-derived CDR1 and CDR2 are SGHAT and FQNNGV. DNA of the CDR3: TGTGCCAGCTCCCAAATTAGCGGGGGGGTCTACAATGAGCAGTTCTTC. Its translation is CASSQISGGVYNEQFF. The whole variable domain, filled in from reference TRBV11-2 and TRBJ2-1, reads EAGVAQSPRYKIIEKRQSVAFWCNPISGHATLYWYQQILGQGPKLLIQFQNNGVVDDSQLPKDRFSAERLKGVDSTLKIQPAKLEDSAVYLCASSQISGGVYNEQFFGPGTRLTVL.

This clonotype was seen a handful of times. The gene calls are TRBV7-2 and TRBJ2-5; 7 nucleotides agree with TRBD2. Trimming at V came to 5 bases and at J to 2 bases, leaving 8 bases not matched to a gene. The CDR3 sequence is 15 residues long. Germline V gene lookup returns CDR1 SGHTA and CDR2 FQGNSA. CDR3 DNA sequence: TGTGCCAGCAGCCCCCGGGTAGCGGGTCAAGAGACCCAGTACTTC. Its protein is CASSPRVAGQETQYF.

The CDR3 loop reads CASSRGQDYGYTF. CDR3 coding DNA: TGTGCCAGCAGTCGTGGACAGGATTATGGCTACACCTTC. V and J are TRBV12-3 or TRBV12-4 and TRBJ1-2, with 7 bases lining up with TRBD1. The length of the CDR3 is 13 residues. J gave up 5 bases and V 5 bases, and 5 bases lay outside the gene matches.

Ten or more counts support this clonotype. The chain carries TRBV27 and TRBJ1-5; possible D gene TRBD1, 5 bases. Germline V gives CDR1 MNHEY, CDR2 SMNVEV (reference sequence). The CDR3 contains 15 residues. With 0 bases removed from V and 4 bases from J, the gap between germline ends came to 10 bases. In nucleotides, the CDR3 is TGTGCCAGCAGTTTATCGTGGGGACCTAATCAGCCCCAGCATTTT. It specifies CASSLSWGPNQPQHF.

This chain connects TRBV4-1 to TRBJ1-6; TRBD1 is a possible D gene (5 bases). V was cut by 4 bases and J by 0 bases, with 16 bases left in between. Germline V CDR1 and CDR2: MGHRA, YSYEKL. CDR3 size: 18 residues. The CDR3 loop reads CASSPEGAVSSYNSPLHF. As DNA, the CDR3 is TGCGCCAGCAGCCCTGAAGGGGCAGTCAGCTCCTATAATTCACCCCTCCACTTT.

Comment on this clonotype: A single base separates this from a much larger clone, so it may be a read error. V usage is TRBV7-2 and J usage is TRBJ2-3; 9 bases are shared with TRBD2. Per the germline V gene, CDR1 is SGHTA and CDR2 is FQGNSA. There are 16 residues in the CDR3. J gave up 3 bases and V 5 bases, and 9 bases lay outside the gene matches. CDR3 nucleotides: TGTGCCAGCAGCCATGATGCAGCGGGGGGTACAGATACGCAGTATTTT. It specifies CASSHDAAGGTDTQYF. Together with reference TRBV7-2 and TRBJ2-3, the CDR3 gives the full variable domain: GAGVSQSPSNKVTEKGKDVELRCDPISGHTALYWYRQSLGQGLEFLIYFQGNSAPDKSGLPSDRFSAERTGGSVSTLTIQRTQQEDSAVYLCASSHDAAGGTDTQYFGPGTRLTVL.

J is TRBJ2-5 and V is TRBV7-8; D gene unclear. Trimming cost V 1 base and J 3 bases, with 6 bases left between them. From germline, CDR1 is SGHVS and CDR2 FQNEAQ. The CDR3 is 13 residues long. CDR3 bases: TGTGCCAGCAGCTTAGACGTCGAAGAGACCCAGTACTTC. This sequence encodes CASSLDVEETQYF.

Only a few counts were recorded for this clonotype. V and J are TRBV4-3 and TRBJ2-3, with 8 bases aligning to TRBD2. This CDR3 region has 15 residues. The germline V gene encodes CDR1 LGHNA and CDR2 YSLEER. The V gene end was trimmed by 3 bases and the J gene end by 6 bases; junction bases not matched to a gene: 8. DNA for the CDR3: TGCGCCAGCAGCCAGGCGGGGGGCTTTCGGGATACGCAGTATTTT. Protein: CASSQAGGFRDTQYF.

This clonotype came up a few times. The chain carries TRBV7-2 and TRBJ2-1; D is ambiguous. V lost 1 base to trimming and J lost 0 bases, with 10 bases between them. This CDR3 has 16 amino acids. CDR1 SGHTA and CDR2 FQGNSA come from the germline V gene. Here the CDR3 reads CASSLGLLSSYNEQFF. The CDR3 DNA sequence: TGTGCCAGCAGCTTAGGCCTACTAAGCTCCTACAATGAGCAGTTCTTC.

The V and J genes are TRBV4-3 and TRBJ2-2; D ambiguous. The germline V gene encodes CDR1 LGHNA and CDR2 YSLEER. The CDR3 covers 14 residues. V lost 0 bases and J lost 3, with 5 bases in between. The CDR3 loop is CASSQDSYTGELFF. The CDR3, as DNA: TGCGCCAGCAGCCAAGACTCTTACACCGGGGAGCTGTTTTTT.

This clonotype appeared many times. The V call is TRBV9, the J call TRBJ1-2, with 10 bases that match TRBD1. This CDR3 contains 14 residues. The junction had 4 bases not matched to a gene; V was cut back by 0 bases and J by 8 bases. CDR1 is SGDLS, CDR2 YYNGEE, per germline. CDR3 nucleotide sequence: TGTGCCAGCAGCGTAGGACAGGGGGCGATCGGCTACACCTTC. This codes for CASSVGQGAIGYTF.

This chain connects TRBV28 to TRBJ2-7, with TRBD1 matching 10 bases. CDR3 length: 16 residues. Losses at the gene ends were 7 bases for V and 3 bases for J; bases not matched to a gene: 12. Germline values: CDR1 MDHEN, CDR2 SYDVKM. The CDR3 DNA is TGTGCCAGCAAGCCCCCGGGACAGGGGTGGATCTACGAGCAGTACTTC. Protein: CASKPPGQGWIYEQYF.

This clonotype was detected many times. The V gene is TRBV7-2, the J gene TRBJ1-3; TRBD1 agrees at 7 bases. The CDR3 covers 15 residues. The J segment lost 3 bases and the V segment lost 5 bases, leaving 7 bases of the junction unmatched. Germline CDR1 is SGHTA and CDR2 is FQGNSA. CDR3 coding DNA: TGTGCCAGCAGCATCCAGGGGGGCGGTGGAAACACCATATATTTT. Translated: CASSIQGGGGNTIYF.

This clonotype was detected ten times or more. The chain uses TRBV23-1 and TRBJ1-6; D ambiguous. TRBV23-1 carries the ORF label, with uncertain function. This CDR3 is built from 17 residues. V was shortened by 0 bases and J by 9 bases, with 18 bases between the two germline ends. CDR3 bases: TGCGCCAGCAGTCAATCAAGGAACGGGATTGGGAGTTCACCCCTCCACTTT. It translates to CASSQSRNGIGSSPLHF.

This clonotype was seen more than once but under ten times. The gene calls are TRBV20-1 and TRBJ2-6; possible D gene TRBD2, 5 bases. The germline gives CDR1 DFQATT, CDR2 SNEGSKA (reference sequence). The CDR3 extends over 14 amino acids. V lost 3 bases and J lost 1, with 7 bases in between. The CDR3 spells CSASRGSGANVLTF. CDR3 in DNA: TGCAGTGCTAGTCGGGGTTCTGGGGCCAACGTCCTGACTTTC.

This clonotype showed up many times. V and J are TRBV11-2 and TRBJ2-1, with 7 positions matching TRBD1. Germline V gene lookup returns CDR1 SGHAT and CDR2 FQNNGV. Trimming cost V 2 bases and J 2 bases; bases outside gene matches: 9. The CDR3 runs to 17 residues. CDR3 amino acids: CASSLFPDRAAYNEQFF. CDR3 DNA: TGTGCCAGCAGCTTATTCCCCGACAGGGCCGCCTACAATGAGCAGTTCTTC. The complete variable domain, with remaining parts taken from reference TRBV11-2 and TRBJ2-1, reads EAGVAQSPRYKIIEKRQSVAFWCNPISGHATLYWYQQILGQGPKLLIQFQNNGVVDDSQLPKDRFSAERLKGVDSTLKIQPAKLEDSAVYLCASSLFPDRAAYNEQFFGPGTRLTVL.

This clonotype has more than one count but fewer than ten. The V gene is TRBV7-9, the J gene TRBJ2-3, with 11 positions matching TRBD2. Germline lookup yields CDR1 SEHNR and CDR2 FQNEAQ (reference sequence). The CDR3 consists of 17 residues. V shed 8 bases and J 1 base; nucleotides not matched to a gene: 11. Here the CDR3 DNA reads TGTGCCAGCGGTGGTCTAGGGACTAGCGGACGCACAGATACGCAGTATTTT. The encoded protein is CASGGLGTSGRTDTQYF.

This clonotype was recorded a few times. The chain uses TRBV29-1 and TRBJ1-2; no firm D call. The CDR3 has 13 amino acids. Germline V gene sequence: CDR1 SQVTM, CDR2 ANQGSEA. Trimming shortened V by 1 base and J by 8 bases, and 14 bases separated the two germline ends. CDR3 in amino acids: CSVEGIILGGYTF. CDR3 DNA: TGCAGCGTTGAAGGGATTATTCTAGGAGGCTACACCTTC. Using reference TRBV29-1 and TRBJ1-2 for the parts outside the CDR3, the full variable domain is SAVISQKPSRDICQRGTSLTIQCQVDSQVTMMFWYRQQPGQSLTLIATANQGSEATYESGFVIDKFPISRPNLTFSTLTVSNMSPEDSSIYLCSVEGIILGGYTFGSGTRLTVV.

This clonotype has a count of ten or more. This chain uses TRBV7-2 with TRBJ1-1; TRBD1 agrees at 7 bases. The V segment lost 1 base and the J segment 1 base; nucleotides outside the gene matches: 3. The CDR3 totals 15 residues. The germline V gene has CDR1 SGHTA and CDR2 FQGNSA. The CDR3 spells CASSLEGQRNTEAFF. The CDR3 region has the DNA TGTGCCAGCAGCTTAGAGGGACAGAGGAACACTGAAGCTTTCTTT.

The rearrangement uses TRBV7-2 and TRBJ1-2, with 7 bases that match TRBD1. This CDR3 contains 14 residues. Germline V gene sequence: CDR1 SGHTA, CDR2 FQGNSA. V shed 5 bases and J 2 bases; nucleotides not matched to a gene: 5. The CDR3 sequence: CASSIGQANYGYTF. DNA for the CDR3: TGTGCCAGCAGCATCGGACAGGCGAACTATGGCTACACCTTC. The full variable domain, in which reference TRBV7-2 and TRBJ1-2 provide the parts outside the CDR3, is GAGVSQSPSNKVTEKGKDVELRCDPISGHTALYWYRQSLGQGLEFLIYFQGNSAPDKSGLPSDRFSAERTGGSVSTLTIQRTQQEDSAVYLCASSIGQANYGYTFGSGTRLTVV.

This clonotype was picked up many times. V usage is TRBV5-1 and J usage is TRBJ2-5; D uncertain. Germline lookup yields CDR1 SGHRS and CDR2 YFSETQ. Trimming left V 3 bases short and J 0 bases short, with 9 bases between. The CDR3 length is 14 residues. The CDR3 reads CASSSGRDQETQYF. DNA for the CDR3: TGCGCCAGCAGCTCCGGACGGGACCAAGAGACCCAGTACTTC.

The chain links TRBV3-1 to TRBJ2-7, with D possibly TRBD2 on 6 matching bases. Looked up from germline, CDR1 is LGHDT and CDR2 is YNNKEL (reference sequence). V was shortened by 5 bases and J by 3 bases, with 17 bases between the two germline ends. CDR3 length equals 15 residues. The CDR3 bases are TGTGCCAGCAGCTCCCCGGGACTCCCAGTCTACGAGCAGTACTTC. This codes for CASSSPGLPVYEQYF.

The chain uses TRBV6-2 or TRBV6-3 and TRBJ1-6; 9 nucleotides line up with TRBD1. Germline values: CDR1 MNHEY, CDR2 SVGEGT. After removal of 6 bases from V and 6 bases from J, the junction contained 9 bases not matched to a gene. The CDR3 spans 16 residues. CDR3 coding DNA: TGTGCCAGCAGGCGACCGGGACAGGGAGGTAATTCACCCCTCCACTTT. The encoded protein is CASRRPGQGGNSPLHF.

This clonotype was observed many times. The rearrangement links TRBV7-2 to TRBJ2-7, with D perhaps matching TRBD2 (5 bases). CDR3 length: 13 amino acids. Trimming cost V 3 bases and J 4 bases, with 10 bases left between them. Per the germline V gene, CDR1 is SGHTA and CDR2 is FQGNSA. CDR3 coding DNA: TGTGCCAGCAGCTTGGCGGAGGAGTACGAGCAGTACTTC. It is translated as CASSLAEEYEQYF.

The table lists this clonotype with many counts. The rearrangement links TRBV6-6 to TRBJ1-4; 7 nucleotides line up with TRBD1. The CDR3 extends over 16 amino acids. The junction had 13 bases not matched to a gene; V was cut back by 4 bases and J by 8 bases. CDR1 is MNHNY and CDR2 is SVGAGI in the germline V gene (reference sequence). CDR3 sequence: CASSSTLQGKREKLFF. CDR3 coding DNA: TGTGCCAGCAGTTCGACCCTACAGGGGAAGAGGGAAAAACTGTTTTTT.

This clonotype was seen a few times. The chain uses TRBV11-2 and TRBJ2-3; D call uncertain. Germline assignment: CDR1 SGHAT and CDR2 FQNNGV. This CDR3 comprises 15 residues. Deletions cut 2 bases from V and 4 bases from J, with 13 bases between. As DNA, the CDR3 is TGTGCCAGCAGCTTATCTTCGGCGCAGGCAGATACGCAGTATTTT. It codes for CASSLSSAQADTQYF.

The sample holds a few counts of this clonotype. The chain is built from TRBV11-2 and TRBJ2-5; 7 bases fit TRBD2. This CDR3 contains 14 residues. Germline values: CDR1 SGHAT, CDR2 FQNNGV. V dropped 7 bases and J dropped 3; count of bases not matched to a gene: 8. The CDR3 nucleotides are TGTGCCAGCACGGAAGCGGGGTGGAAAGAGACCCAGTACTTC. Translating gives CASTEAGWKETQYF.

This clonotype was picked up many times. The CDR3 protein is CASSVAGSGQPQHF. CDR3 DNA: TGTGCCAGCAGCGTAGCCGGCAGCGGGCAGCCCCAGCATTTT. The rearrangement uses TRBV9 and TRBJ1-5; D is uncertain. This CDR3 has 14 amino acids. Germline values: CDR1 SGDLS, CDR2 YYNGEE. Deletions cut 0 bases from V and 7 bases from J, with 11 bases between.